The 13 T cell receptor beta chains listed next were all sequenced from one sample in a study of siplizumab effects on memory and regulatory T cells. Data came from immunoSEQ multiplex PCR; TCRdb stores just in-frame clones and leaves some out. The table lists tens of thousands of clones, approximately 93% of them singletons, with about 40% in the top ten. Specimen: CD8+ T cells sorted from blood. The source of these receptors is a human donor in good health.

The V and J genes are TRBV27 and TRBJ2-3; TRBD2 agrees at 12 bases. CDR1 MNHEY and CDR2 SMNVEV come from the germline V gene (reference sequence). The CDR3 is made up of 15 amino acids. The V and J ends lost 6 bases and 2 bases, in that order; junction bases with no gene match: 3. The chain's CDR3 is CASSGLAGITDTQYF. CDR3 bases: TGTGCCAGCAGCGGACTAGCGGGAATCACAGATACGCAGTATTTT.

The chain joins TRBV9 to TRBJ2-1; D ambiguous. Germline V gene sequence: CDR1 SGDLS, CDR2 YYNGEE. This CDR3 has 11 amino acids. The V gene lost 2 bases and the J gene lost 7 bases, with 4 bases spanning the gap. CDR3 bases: TGTGCCAGCAGCGTTAGGAATGAGCAGTTCTTC. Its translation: CASSVRNEQFF.

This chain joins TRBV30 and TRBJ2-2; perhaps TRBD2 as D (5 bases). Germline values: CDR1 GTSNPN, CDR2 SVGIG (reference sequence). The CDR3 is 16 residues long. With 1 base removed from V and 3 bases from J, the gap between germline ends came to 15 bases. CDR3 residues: CAWSGVRAVDTGELFF. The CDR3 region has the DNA TGTGCCTGGAGTGGGGTGCGAGCGGTGGACACCGGGGAGCTGTTTTTT.

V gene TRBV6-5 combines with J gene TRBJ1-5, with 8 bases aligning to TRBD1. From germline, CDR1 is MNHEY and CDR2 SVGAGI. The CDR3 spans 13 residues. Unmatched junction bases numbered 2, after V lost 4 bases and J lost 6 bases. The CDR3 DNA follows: TGTGCCAGCAGTTCGACAGGGGTTCAGCCCCAGCATTTT. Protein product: CASSSTGVQPQHF.

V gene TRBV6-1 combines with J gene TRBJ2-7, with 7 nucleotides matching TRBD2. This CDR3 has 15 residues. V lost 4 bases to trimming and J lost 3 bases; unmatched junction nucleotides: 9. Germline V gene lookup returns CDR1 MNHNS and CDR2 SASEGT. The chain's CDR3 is CASSVTRETYYEQYF. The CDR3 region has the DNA TGTGCCAGCAGTGTTACGCGGGAGACATACTACGAGCAGTACTTC.

The CDR3 DNA follows: TGTGCCAGCAGCACTCCCCCTGAGCAGTTCTTC. Protein sequence: CASSTPPEQFF. The chain recombines TRBV7-9 with TRBJ2-1; D gene unclear. CDR1 and CDR2 (germline): SEHNR, FQNEAQ (reference sequence). The CDR3 is 11 residues long. V was cut by 5 bases and J by 9 bases, with 8 bases left in between.

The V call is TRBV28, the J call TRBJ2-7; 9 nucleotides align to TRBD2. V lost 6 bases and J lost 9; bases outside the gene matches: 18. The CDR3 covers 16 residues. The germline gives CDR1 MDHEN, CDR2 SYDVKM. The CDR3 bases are TGTGCCAGCAGCACCACCGGGTCTAGCGGGGAGACTCGGCAGTACTTC. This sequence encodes CASSTTGSSGETRQYF. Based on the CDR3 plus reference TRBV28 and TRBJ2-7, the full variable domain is DVKVTQSSRYLVKRTGEKVFLECVQDMDHENMFWYRQDPGLGLRLIYFSYDVKMKEKGDIPEGYSVSREKKERFSLILESASTNQTSMYLCASSTTGSSGETRQYFGPGTRLTVT.

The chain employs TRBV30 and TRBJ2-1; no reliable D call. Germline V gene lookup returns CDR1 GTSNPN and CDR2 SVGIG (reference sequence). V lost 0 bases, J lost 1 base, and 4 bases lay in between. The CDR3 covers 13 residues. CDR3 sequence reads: CAWSVVSYNEQFF. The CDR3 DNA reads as TGTGCCTGGAGTGTGGTGTCCTACAATGAGCAGTTCTTC.

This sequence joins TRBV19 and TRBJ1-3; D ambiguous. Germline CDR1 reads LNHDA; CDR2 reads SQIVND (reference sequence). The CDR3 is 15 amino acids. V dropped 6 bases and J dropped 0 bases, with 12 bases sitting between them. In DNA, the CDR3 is TGTGCCAGTAGCCTAGGTCGAAGCTCTGGAAACACCATATATTTT. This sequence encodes CASSLGRSSGNTIYF.

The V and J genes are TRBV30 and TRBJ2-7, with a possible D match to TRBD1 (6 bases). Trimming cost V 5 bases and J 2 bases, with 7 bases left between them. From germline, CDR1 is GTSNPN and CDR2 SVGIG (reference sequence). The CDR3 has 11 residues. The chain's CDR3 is CAWEGAYEQYF. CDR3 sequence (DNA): TGTGCCTGGGAGGGGGCCTACGAGCAGTACTTC. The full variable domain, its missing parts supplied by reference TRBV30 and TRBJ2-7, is SQTIHQWPATLVQPVGSPLSLECTVEGTSNPNLYWYRQAAGRGLQLLFYSVGIGQISSEVPQNLSASRPQDRQFILSSKKLLLSDSGFYLCAWEGAYEQYFGPGTRLTVT.

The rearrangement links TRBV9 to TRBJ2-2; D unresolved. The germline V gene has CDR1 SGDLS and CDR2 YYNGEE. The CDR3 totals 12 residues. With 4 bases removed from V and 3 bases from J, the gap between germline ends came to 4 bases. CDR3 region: CASSKYTGELFF. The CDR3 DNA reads TGTGCCAGCAGCAAATACACCGGGGAGCTGTTTTTT.

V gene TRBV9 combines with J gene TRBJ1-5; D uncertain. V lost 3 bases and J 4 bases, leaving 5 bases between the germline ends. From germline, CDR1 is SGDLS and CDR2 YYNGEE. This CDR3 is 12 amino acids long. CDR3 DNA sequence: TGTGCCAGCAGCGGATCTAATCAGCCCCAGCATTTT. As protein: CASSGSNQPQHF.

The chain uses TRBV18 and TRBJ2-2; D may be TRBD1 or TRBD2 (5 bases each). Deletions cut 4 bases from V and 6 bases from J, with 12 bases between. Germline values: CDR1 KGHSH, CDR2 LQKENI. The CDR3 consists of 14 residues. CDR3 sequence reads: CASSQEGRPGELFF. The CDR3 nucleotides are TGTGCCAGCTCACAAGAGGGGCGGCCCGGGGAGCTGTTTTTT. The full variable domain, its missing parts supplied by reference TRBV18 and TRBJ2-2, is NAGVMQNPRHLVRRRGQEARLRCSPMKGHSHVYWYRQLPEEGLKFMVYLQKENIIDESGMPKERFSAEFPKEGPSILRIQQVVRGDSAAYFCASSQEGRPGELFFGEGSRLTVL.